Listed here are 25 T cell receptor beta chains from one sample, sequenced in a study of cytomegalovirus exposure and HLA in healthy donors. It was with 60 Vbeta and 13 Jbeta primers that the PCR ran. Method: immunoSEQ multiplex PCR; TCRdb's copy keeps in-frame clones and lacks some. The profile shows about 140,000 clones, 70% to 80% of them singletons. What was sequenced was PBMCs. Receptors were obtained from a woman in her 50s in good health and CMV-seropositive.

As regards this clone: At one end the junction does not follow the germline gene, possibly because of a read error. The CDR3 DNA reads as TGTGCCAGCAGTGGAAACCGGAGGGTCGTGAATTTT. Protein sequence: CASSGNRRVVNF. The chain is built from TRBV6-1 and TRBJ1-3; unclear D gene. CDR3 length: 12 residues. Per the germline V gene, CDR1 is MNHNS and CDR2 is SASEGT.

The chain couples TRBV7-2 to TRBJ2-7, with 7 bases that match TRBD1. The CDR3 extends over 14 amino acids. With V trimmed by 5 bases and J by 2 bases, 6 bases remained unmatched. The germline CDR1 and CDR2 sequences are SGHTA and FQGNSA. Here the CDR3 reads CASSQSGTAYEQYF. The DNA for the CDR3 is TGTGCCAGCAGCCAGTCCGGGACAGCCTACGAGCAGTACTTC.

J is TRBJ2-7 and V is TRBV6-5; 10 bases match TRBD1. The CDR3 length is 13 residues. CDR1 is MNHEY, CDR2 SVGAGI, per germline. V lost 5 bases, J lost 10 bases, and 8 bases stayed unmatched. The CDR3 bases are TGTGCCAGCAGTACCGGGACAGGGGTGGTTCAGTACTTC. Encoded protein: CASSTGTGVVQYF.

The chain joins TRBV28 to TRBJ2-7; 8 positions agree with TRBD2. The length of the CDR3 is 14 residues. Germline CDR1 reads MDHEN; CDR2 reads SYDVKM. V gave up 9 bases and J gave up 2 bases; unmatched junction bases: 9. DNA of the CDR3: TGTGCCAGTTGTACTAGCGGACTAACCTACGAGCAGTACTTC. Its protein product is CASCTSGLTYEQYF.

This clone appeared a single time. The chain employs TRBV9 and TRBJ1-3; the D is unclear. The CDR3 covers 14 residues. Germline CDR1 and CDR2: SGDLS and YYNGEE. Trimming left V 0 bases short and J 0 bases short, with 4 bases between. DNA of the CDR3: TGTGCCAGCAGCGTAGCGGTCTCTGGAAACACCATATATTTT. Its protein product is CASSVAVSGNTIYF.

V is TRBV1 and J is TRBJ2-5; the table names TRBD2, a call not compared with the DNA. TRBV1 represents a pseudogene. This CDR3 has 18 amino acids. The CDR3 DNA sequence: TGCACCAGCAGCCAAGCGCTAGCGGGGGGGATGAACCAAGAGACCCAGTACTTC. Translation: CTSSQALAGGMNQETQYF.

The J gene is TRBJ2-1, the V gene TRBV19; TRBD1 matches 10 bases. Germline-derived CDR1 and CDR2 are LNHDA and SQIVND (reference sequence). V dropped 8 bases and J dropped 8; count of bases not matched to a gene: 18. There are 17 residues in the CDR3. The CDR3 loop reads CASLNIGGGQGNYEQFF. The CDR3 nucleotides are TGTGCCAGTCTTAATATAGGAGGGGGACAGGGGAACTATGAGCAGTTCTTC. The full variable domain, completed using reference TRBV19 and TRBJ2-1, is DGGITQSPKYLFRKEGQNVTLSCEQNLNHDAMYWYRQDPGQGLRLIYYSQIVNDFQKGDIAEGYSVSREKKESFPLTVTSAQKNPTAFYLCASLNIGGGQGNYEQFFGPGTRLTVL.

In nucleotides, the CDR3 is TGTGCCAGCAGTTACGGTCGCGGCGGACTTAACACTGAAGCTTTCTTT. It yields the protein CASSYGRGGLNTEAFF. The chain recombines TRBV6-5 with TRBJ1-1; no definite D call. Germline-derived CDR1 and CDR2 are MNHEY and SVGAGI. The CDR3 is 16 residues long. Trimming cost V 2 bases and J 2 bases, with 15 bases left between them.

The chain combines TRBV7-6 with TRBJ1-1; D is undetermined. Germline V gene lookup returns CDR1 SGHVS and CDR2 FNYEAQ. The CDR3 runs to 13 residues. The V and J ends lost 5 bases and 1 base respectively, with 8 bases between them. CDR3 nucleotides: TGTGCCAGCAGCCCGGGAGGGAACACTGAAGCTTTCTTT. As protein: CASSPGGNTEAFF.

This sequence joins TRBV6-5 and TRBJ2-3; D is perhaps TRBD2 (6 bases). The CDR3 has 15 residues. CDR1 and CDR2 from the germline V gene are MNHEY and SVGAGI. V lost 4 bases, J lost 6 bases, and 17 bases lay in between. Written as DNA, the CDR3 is TGTGCCAGCAGTTGGCGGGGACCCCGTGAGGATACGCAGTATTTT. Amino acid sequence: CASSWRGPREDTQYF.

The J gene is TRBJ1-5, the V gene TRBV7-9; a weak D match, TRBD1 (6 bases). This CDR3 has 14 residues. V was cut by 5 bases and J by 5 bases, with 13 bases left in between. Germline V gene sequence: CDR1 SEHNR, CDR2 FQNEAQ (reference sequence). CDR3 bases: TGTGCCAGCAGCCCCCTTAACAGGGATCAGCCCCAGCATTTT. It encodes CASSPLNRDQPQHF.

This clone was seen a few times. The CDR3 loop reads CASSLGTSGGQPQHF. In nucleotides, the CDR3 is TGCGCCAGCAGCTTGGGTACATCCGGCGGTCAGCCCCAGCATTTT. V and J are TRBV5-1 and TRBJ1-5; D is unclear. The germline V gene encodes CDR1 SGHRS and CDR2 YFSETQ. V was trimmed by 0 bases and J by 6 bases, leaving 13 bases between them. The CDR3 has 15 residues.

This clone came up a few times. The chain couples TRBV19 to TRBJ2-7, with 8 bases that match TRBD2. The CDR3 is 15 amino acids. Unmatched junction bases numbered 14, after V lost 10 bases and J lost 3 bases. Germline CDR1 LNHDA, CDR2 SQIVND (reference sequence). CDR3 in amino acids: CATTGGRGPHYEQYF. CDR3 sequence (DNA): TGTGCCACCACGGGGGGGCGGGGACCCCACTACGAGCAGTACTTC.

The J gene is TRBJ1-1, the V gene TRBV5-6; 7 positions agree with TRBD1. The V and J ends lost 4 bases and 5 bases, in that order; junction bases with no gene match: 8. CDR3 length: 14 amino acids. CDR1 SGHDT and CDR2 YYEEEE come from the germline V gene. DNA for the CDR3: TGTGCCAGCAGCCGGGGACAGTCGGAGACTGAAGCTTTCTTT. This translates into CASSRGQSETEAFF.

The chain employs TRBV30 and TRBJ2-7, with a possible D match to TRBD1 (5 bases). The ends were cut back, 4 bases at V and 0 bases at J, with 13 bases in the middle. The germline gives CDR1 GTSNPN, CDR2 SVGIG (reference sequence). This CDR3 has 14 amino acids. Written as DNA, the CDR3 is TGTGCCTGGACTCAGGGTTTTAGCTCCTACGAGCAGTACTTC. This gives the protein CAWTQGFSSYEQYF.

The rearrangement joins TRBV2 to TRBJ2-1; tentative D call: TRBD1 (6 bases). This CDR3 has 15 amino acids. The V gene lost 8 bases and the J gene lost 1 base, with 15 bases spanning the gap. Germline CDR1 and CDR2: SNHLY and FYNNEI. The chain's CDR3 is CASHSQGSSYNEQFF. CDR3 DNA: TGTGCCAGCCACAGTCAGGGGAGTTCCTACAATGAGCAGTTCTTC.

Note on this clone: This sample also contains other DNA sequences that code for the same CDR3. CDR3 region: CASSPGQATDTQYF. CDR3 DNA sequence: TGTGCCAGCAGTCCGGGACAGGCCACAGATACGCAGTATTTT. This chain uses TRBV11-3 with TRBJ2-3; 8 bases align to TRBD1. The length of the CDR3 is 14 residues. The germline V gene encodes CDR1 SGHNT and CDR2 YENEEA. Trimming took 6 bases from V and 2 from J; bases not matched to a gene: 4.

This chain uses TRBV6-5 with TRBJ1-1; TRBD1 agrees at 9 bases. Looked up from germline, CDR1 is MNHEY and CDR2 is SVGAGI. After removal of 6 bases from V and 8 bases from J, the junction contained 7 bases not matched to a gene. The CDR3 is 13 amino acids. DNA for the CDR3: TGTGCCAGCAGACCCCCGGGACAGGGAGAAGCTTTCTTT. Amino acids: CASRPPGQGEAFF.

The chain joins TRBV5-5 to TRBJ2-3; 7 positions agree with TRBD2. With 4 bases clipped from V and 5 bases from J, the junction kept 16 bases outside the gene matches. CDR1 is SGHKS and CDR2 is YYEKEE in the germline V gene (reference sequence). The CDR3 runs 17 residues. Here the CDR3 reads CASSPRVVPSGGDTQYF. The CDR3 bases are TGTGCCAGCAGCCCCAGGGTAGTTCCATCGGGGGGAGATACGCAGTATTTT.

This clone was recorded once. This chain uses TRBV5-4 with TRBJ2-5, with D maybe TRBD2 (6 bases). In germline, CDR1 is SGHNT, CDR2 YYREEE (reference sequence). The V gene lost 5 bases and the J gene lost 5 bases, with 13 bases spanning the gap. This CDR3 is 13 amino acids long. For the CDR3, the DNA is TGTGCCAGCAGGTCGGGAAGCGGGGAGACCCAGTACTTC. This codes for CASRSGSGETQYF. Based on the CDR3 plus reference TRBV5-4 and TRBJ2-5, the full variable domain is ETGVTQSPTHLIKTRGQQVTLRCSSQSGHNTVSWYQQALGQGPQFIFQYYREEENGRGNFPPRFSGLQFPNYSSELNVNALELDDSALYLCASRSGSGETQYFGPGTRLLVL.

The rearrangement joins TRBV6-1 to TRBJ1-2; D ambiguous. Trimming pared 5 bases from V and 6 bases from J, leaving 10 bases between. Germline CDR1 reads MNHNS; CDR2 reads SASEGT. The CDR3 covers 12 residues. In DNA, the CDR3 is TGTGCCAGCAGTCCTAACCGTGATGGCTACACCTTC. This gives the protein CASSPNRDGYTF.

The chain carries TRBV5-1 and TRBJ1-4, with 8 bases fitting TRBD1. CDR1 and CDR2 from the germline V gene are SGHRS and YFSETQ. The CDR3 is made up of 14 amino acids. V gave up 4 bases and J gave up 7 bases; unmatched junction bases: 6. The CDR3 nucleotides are TGCGCCAGCAGCCGGACAGGGTTCCTTGAAAAACTGTTTTTT. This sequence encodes CASSRTGFLEKLFF.

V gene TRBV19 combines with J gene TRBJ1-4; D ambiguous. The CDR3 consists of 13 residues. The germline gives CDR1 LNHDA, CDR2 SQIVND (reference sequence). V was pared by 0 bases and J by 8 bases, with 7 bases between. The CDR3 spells CASSIDRGEKLFF. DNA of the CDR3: TGTGCCAGTAGTATAGATCGAGGAGAAAAACTGTTTTTT. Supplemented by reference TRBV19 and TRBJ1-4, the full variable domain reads DGGITQSPKYLFRKEGQNVTLSCEQNLNHDAMYWYRQDPGQGLRLIYYSQIVNDFQKGDIAEGYSVSREKKESFPLTVTSAQKNPTAFYLCASSIDRGEKLFFGSGTQLSVL.

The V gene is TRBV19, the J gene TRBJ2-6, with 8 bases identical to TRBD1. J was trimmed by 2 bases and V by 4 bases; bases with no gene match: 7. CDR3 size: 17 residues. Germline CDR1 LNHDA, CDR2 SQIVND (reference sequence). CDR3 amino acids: CASSSHYRGTGANVLTF. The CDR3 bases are TGTGCCAGTAGTAGCCACTACAGGGGGACTGGGGCCAACGTCCTGACTTTC.

DNA of the CDR3: TGTGCCAGCAGTTTCCTGAACACCGGGGAGCTGTTTTTT. This codes for CASSFLNTGELFF. This chain connects TRBV28 to TRBJ2-2; D gene unclear. This CDR3 has 13 residues. V dropped 3 bases and J dropped 1 base, with 3 bases sitting between them. Germline CDR1 MDHEN, CDR2 SYDVKM.